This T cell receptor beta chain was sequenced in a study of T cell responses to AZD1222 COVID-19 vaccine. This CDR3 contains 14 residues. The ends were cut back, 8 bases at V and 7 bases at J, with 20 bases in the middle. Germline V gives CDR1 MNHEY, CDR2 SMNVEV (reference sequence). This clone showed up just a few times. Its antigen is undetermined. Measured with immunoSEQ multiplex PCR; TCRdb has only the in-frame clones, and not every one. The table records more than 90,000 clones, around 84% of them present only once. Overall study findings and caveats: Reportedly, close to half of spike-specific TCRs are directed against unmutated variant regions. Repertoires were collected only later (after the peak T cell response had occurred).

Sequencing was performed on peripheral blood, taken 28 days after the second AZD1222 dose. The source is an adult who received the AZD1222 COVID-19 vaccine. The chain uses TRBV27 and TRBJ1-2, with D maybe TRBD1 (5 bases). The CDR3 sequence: CASRNPGNPAGYTF. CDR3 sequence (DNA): TGTGCCAGCCGAAACCCAGGGAATCCGGCTGGCTACACCTTC.